This T cell receptor beta chain was observed in a study of early stage breast cancer tumors. Study-wide findings and caveats: Tumors had roughly 2.4-fold higher T cell density and higher clonality than adjacent normal breast tissue. Chain pairing and CD4, CD8 or FOXP3 expression were not captured. Enriched TCRB sequences shared across patients were mostly commonly generated sequences.

Turning to this clone: As yet, its antigen is unknown.

V lost 0 bases and J 10 bases, leaving 13 bases between the germline ends. The CDR3 has 14 residues. Germline assignment: CDR1 LNHDA and CDR2 SQIVND (reference sequence). The repertoire was sequenced with immunoSEQ multiplex PCR; TCRdb's copy has only in-frame clones and lacks some. The table lists about 38,000 clones, around 70% of them singletons, with over 6% in the top ten. V usage is TRBV19 and J usage is TRBJ2-1; tentatively, D is TRBD1 (6 bases). The sample was blood. This receptor was obtained from a person between 60 and 69 years old with breast cancer. The CDR3 region is CASSIDYRVGEQFF. The DNA for the CDR3 is TGTGCCAGTAGTATAGACTACAGGGTGGGAGAGCAGTTCTTC.